Shown below are 17 T cell receptor beta chains from a single sample sequenced in a study of blood T cell repertoires in COVID-19. The method was immunoSEQ multiplex PCR; TCRdb's version includes in-frame clones alone and lacks a portion of them. The table has about 220,000 clones, 85% seen once. Sequencing was performed on peripheral blood. The receptors derive from a woman in her seventies with COVID-19, enrolled during active disease.

The chain has TRBV6-2 or TRBV6-3 and TRBJ2-1; 9 bases match TRBD2. Germline V gene data show CDR1 as MNHEY and CDR2 as SVGEGT. Losses at the gene ends were 6 bases for V and 7 bases for J; bases not matched to a gene: 10. This CDR3 is built from 15 residues. DNA of the CDR3: TGTGCCAGCAGCCCCTTGGGGCGGGAGGGTAATGAGCAGTTCTTC. Its translation is CASSPLGREGNEQFF.

The chain combines TRBV11-2 with TRBJ1-2, with D perhaps matching TRBD1 (6 bases). CDR3 size: 14 residues. Trimming removed 5 bases from V and 3 bases from J, with 13 bases in between. Germline V CDR1 and CDR2: SGHAT, FQNNGV. DNA of the CDR3: TGTGCCAGCAGCCCCGGACAGCCGTACTATGGCTACACCTTC. Its protein product is CASSPGQPYYGYTF.

The chain joins TRBV14 to TRBJ1-4; no clear D. The germline V gene encodes CDR1 SGHDN and CDR2 FVKESK. Trimming removed 3 bases from V and 3 bases from J, with 11 bases in between. The CDR3 totals 15 residues. The CDR3 sequence is CASSHLSRANEKLFF. The CDR3 nucleotides read TGTGCCAGCAGCCACCTAAGCCGCGCTAATGAAAAACTGTTTTTT. Supplemented by reference TRBV14 and TRBJ1-4, the full variable domain reads EAGVTQFPSHSVIEKGQTVTLRCDPISGHDNLYWYRRVMGKEIKFLLHFVKESKQDESGMPNNRFLAERTGGTYSTLKVQPAELEDSGVYFCASSHLSRANEKLFFGSGTQLSVL.

The V call is TRBV11-2, the J call TRBJ2-1; a weak D match, TRBD2 (5 bases). The V end lost 0 bases, the J end lost 2 bases, and 14 bases lay between the germline ends. This CDR3 is 17 amino acids long. Germline assignment: CDR1 SGHAT and CDR2 FQNNGV. The CDR3 region is CASSLDLGVAPYNEQFF. CDR3 sequence (DNA): TGTGCCAGCAGCTTAGATCTCGGGGTAGCTCCCTACAATGAGCAGTTCTTC.

This chain uses TRBV10-1 with TRBJ1-1; D uncertain. The V and J ends lost 2 bases and 5 bases respectively, with 9 bases between them. CDR3 size: 13 residues. Germline assignment: CDR1 WNHNN and CDR2 SYGVQD (reference sequence). This chain's CDR3 is CASSERLGTEAFF. The CDR3 region has the DNA TGCGCCAGCAGTGAGAGACTAGGGACTGAAGCTTTCTTT.

The chain uses TRBV25-1 and TRBJ2-1; D possibly corresponds to TRBD1 (5 bases). The CDR3 runs to 15 residues. Trimming removed 6 bases at V and 3 bases at J, with 15 bases between. Germline V gene lookup returns CDR1 MGHDK and CDR2 SYGVNS. CDR3 protein: CASSPSGYDYNEQFF. The DNA of the CDR3 is TGTGCCAGCAGCCCATCAGGGTATGACTACAATGAGCAGTTCTTC.

The V gene is TRBV6-6, the J gene TRBJ1-2, with D possibly matching TRBD1 (5 bases). Germline values: CDR1 MNHNY, CDR2 SVGAGI (reference sequence). CDR3 length equals 13 residues. Trimming shortened V by 4 bases and J by 4 bases, and 10 bases separated the two germline ends. The CDR3 nucleotides read TGTGCCAGCAGTTCCCACAGGACCTATGGCTACACCTTC. It codes for CASSSHRTYGYTF.

The rearrangement joins TRBV9 to TRBJ1-2; 7 nucleotides agree with TRBD1. After removal of 1 base from V and 7 bases from J, the junction contained 10 bases not matched to a gene. The CDR3 runs 15 residues. Germline loops: CDR1 SGDLS, CDR2 YYNGEE. The CDR3 loop is CASSVPARGSSGYTF. The CDR3 nucleotides read TGTGCCAGCAGCGTACCAGCCAGGGGGTCGTCTGGCTACACCTTC.

The V gene is TRBV3-1 (or the pseudogene TRBV3-2), the J gene TRBJ1-1; TRBD1 matches 10 bases. This CDR3 contains 17 residues. Germline V gene sequence: CDR1 LGHDT, CDR2 YNNKEL (reference sequence). Germline trimming cut 4 bases from V and 6 bases from J; bases unmatched to any gene: 14. The CDR3 sequence is CASSRLRGQGIFAEAFF. CDR3 DNA sequence: TGTGCCAGCAGCCGTCTACGGGGACAGGGGATATTCGCTGAAGCTTTCTTT.

This chain joins TRBV11-2 and TRBJ2-5; 7 bases are a match to TRBD2. This CDR3 comprises 13 residues. Germline lookup yields CDR1 SGHAT and CDR2 FQNNGV. J lost 7 bases, V lost 6 bases, and 8 bases had no gene match. CDR3 in DNA: TGTGCCAGCAGGAGAGGCGGGGGTAGGACCCAGTACTTC. Amino acids: CASRRGGGRTQYF.

This rearrangement joins TRBV9 to TRBJ2-1; 7 bases agree with TRBD1. V lost 3 bases to trimming and J lost 5 bases; unmatched junction nucleotides: 2. CDR3 length: 13 residues. Germline-derived CDR1 and CDR2 are SGDLS and YYNGEE. CDR3 DNA sequence: TGTGCCAGCAGCGGACAGGGAAACAATGAGCAGTTCTTC. It specifies CASSGQGNNEQFF. The full variable domain, rest sourced from reference TRBV9 and TRBJ2-1, is DSGVTQTPKHLITATGQRVTLRCSPRSGDLSVYWYQQSLDQGLQFLIQYYNGEERAKGNILERFSAQQFPDLHSELNLSSLELGDSALYFCASSGQGNNEQFFGPGTRLTVL.

J is TRBJ1-5 and V is TRBV7-8, with D possibly being TRBD1 (6 bases). From germline, CDR1 is SGHVS and CDR2 FQNEAQ. The CDR3 spans 14 residues. V was cut by 4 bases and J by 5 bases, with 12 bases left in between. In nucleotides, the CDR3 is TGTGCCAGCAGCTACGGGACAAAGGATCAGCCCCAGCATTTT. Amino acids: CASSYGTKDQPQHF.

The rearrangement joins TRBV7-2 to TRBJ1-1, with 11 positions matching TRBD1. CDR1 is SGHTA, CDR2 FQGNSA, per germline. The CDR3 has 16 amino acids. J lost 5 bases, V lost 1 base, and 6 bases had no gene match. CDR3 nucleotide sequence: TGTGCCAGCAGCTTAGTAGGACAGGGGGCTCGAACTGAAGCTTTCTTT. Protein product: CASSLVGQGARTEAFF.

This clone was counted once. The rearrangement links TRBV29-1 to TRBJ1-3; no clear D. The CDR3 extends over 13 amino acids. V was trimmed by 4 bases and J by 2 bases, leaving 9 bases between them. CDR1 SQVTM and CDR2 ANQGSEA come from the germline V gene. The CDR3 protein is CSVAGSAGNTIYF. CDR3 DNA sequence: TGCAGCGTTGCGGGGTCCGCTGGAAACACCATATATTTT.

V usage is TRBV12-3 or TRBV12-4 and J usage is TRBJ1-4, with D uncertain. The CDR3 has 13 residues. Trimming removed 7 bases at V and 1 base at J, with 7 bases between. DNA of the CDR3: TGTGCCAGCAAGAGAAGAACTAATGAAAAACTGTTTTTT. Translated: CASKRRTNEKLFF.

V is TRBV19 and J is TRBJ2-1, with 10 bases identical to TRBD1. This CDR3 is built from 18 residues. Germline CDR1 LNHDA, CDR2 SQIVND (reference sequence). V shed 3 bases, J shed 7 bases, and the junction held 15 bases outside the gene matches. The DNA of the CDR3 is TGTGCCAGTAGTATCCGACAGGGGGCGTACATAGCGGGTAATGAGCAGTTCTTC. The encoded protein is CASSIRQGAYIAGNEQFF. The full variable domain, rest sourced from reference TRBV19 and TRBJ2-1, is DGGITQSPKYLFRKEGQNVTLSCEQNLNHDAMYWYRQDPGQGLRLIYYSQIVNDFQKGDIAEGYSVSREKKESFPLTVTSAQKNPTAFYLCASSIRQGAYIAGNEQFFGPGTRLTVL.

The chain carries TRBV19 and TRBJ1-5, with D possibly being TRBD1 (6 bases). The CDR3 runs to 12 residues. Germline V lookup: CDR1 LNHDA, CDR2 SQIVND (reference sequence). V lost 6 bases and J lost 6, with 9 bases in between. CDR3 in DNA: TGTGCCAGTAGACTAGGGGGTCAGCCCCAGCATTTT. It codes for CASRLGGQPQHF.